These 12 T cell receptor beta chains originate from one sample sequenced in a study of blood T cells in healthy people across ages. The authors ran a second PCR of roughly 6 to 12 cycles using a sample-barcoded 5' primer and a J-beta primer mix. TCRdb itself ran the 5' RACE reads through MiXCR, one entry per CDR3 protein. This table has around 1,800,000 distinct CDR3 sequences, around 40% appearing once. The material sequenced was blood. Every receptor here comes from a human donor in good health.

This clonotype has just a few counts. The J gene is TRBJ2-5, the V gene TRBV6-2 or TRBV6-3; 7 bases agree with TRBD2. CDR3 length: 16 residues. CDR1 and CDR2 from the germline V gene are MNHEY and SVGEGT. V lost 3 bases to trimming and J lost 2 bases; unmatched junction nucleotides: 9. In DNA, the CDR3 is TGTGCCAGCAGTTATGGTTTACTAGCGCTACAAGAGACCCAGTACTTC. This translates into CASSYGLLALQETQYF.

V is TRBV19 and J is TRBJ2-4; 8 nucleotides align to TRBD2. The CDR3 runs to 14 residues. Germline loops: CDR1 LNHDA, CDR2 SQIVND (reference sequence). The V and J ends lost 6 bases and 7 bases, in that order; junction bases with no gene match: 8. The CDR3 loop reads CASRRPGLGNIQYF. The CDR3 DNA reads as TGTGCCAGTAGGCGACCGGGACTAGGGAACATTCAGTACTTC.

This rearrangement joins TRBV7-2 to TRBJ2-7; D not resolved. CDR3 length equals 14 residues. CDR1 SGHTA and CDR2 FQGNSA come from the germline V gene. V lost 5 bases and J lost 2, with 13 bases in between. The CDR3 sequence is CASSPHGSTYEQYF. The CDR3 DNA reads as TGTGCCAGCAGCCCCCACGGCAGTACCTACGAGCAGTACTTC.

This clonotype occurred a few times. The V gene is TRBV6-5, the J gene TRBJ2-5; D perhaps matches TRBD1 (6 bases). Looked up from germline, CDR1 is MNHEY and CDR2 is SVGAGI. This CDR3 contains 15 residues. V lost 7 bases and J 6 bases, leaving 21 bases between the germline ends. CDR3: CASTQGTGLVKTQYF. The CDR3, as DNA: TGTGCCAGCACCCAGGGCACAGGGTTGGTGAAGACCCAGTACTTC.

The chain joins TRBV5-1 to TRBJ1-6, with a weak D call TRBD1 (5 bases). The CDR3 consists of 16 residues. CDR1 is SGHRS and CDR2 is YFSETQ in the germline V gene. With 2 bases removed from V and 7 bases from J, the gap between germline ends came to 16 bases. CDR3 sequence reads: CASSFDRSGTNSPLHF. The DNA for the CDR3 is TGCGCCAGCAGCTTTGACAGATCTGGTACCAATTCACCCCTCCACTTT.

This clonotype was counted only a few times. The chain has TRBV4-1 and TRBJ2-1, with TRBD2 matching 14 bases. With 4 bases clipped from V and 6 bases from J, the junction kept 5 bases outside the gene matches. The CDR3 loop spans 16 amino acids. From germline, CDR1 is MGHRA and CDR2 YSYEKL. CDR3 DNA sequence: TGCGCCAGCAGCCTCCAGGGACTAGCGGGGGTCAATGAGCAGTTCTTC. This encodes CASSLQGLAGVNEQFF.

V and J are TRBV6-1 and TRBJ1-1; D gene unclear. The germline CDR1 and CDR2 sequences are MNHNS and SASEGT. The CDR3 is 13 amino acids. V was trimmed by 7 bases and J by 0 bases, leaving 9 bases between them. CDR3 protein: CASTEHMNTEAFF. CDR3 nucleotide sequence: TGTGCCAGCACCGAGCATATGAACACTGAAGCTTTCTTT.

In DNA, the CDR3 is TGTGCCAGCAGTTGGACAAATTCCTACGAGCAGTACTTC. Translating it yields CASSWTNSYEQYF. V gene TRBV6-2 or TRBV6-3 combines with J gene TRBJ2-7, with TRBD1 as a possible D gene (5 bases). The V gene lost 4 bases and the J gene lost 1 base, with 8 bases spanning the gap. Germline V CDR1 and CDR2: MNHEY, SVGEGT. This CDR3 is 13 amino acids long.

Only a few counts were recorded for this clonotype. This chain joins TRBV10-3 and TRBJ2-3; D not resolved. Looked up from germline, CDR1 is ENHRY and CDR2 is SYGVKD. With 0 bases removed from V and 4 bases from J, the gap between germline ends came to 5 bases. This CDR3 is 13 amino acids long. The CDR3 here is CAISESIADTQYF. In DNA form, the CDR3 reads TGTGCCATCAGTGAGTCCATCGCAGATACGCAGTATTTT.

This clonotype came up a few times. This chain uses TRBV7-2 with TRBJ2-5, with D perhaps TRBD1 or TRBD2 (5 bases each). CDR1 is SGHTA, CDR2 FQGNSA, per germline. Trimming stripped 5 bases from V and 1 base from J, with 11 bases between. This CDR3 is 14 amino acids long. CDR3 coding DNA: TGTGCCAGCAGCCGGACCGGGGCCCAAGAGACCCAGTACTTC. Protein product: CASSRTGAQETQYF.

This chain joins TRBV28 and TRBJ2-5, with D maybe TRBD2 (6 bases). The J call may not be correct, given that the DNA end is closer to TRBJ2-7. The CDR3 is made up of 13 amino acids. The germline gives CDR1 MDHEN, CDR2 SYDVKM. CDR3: CASNWGEADEQYF. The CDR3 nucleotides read TGTGCCAGCAATTGGGGGGAGGCGGACGAGCAGTACTTC.

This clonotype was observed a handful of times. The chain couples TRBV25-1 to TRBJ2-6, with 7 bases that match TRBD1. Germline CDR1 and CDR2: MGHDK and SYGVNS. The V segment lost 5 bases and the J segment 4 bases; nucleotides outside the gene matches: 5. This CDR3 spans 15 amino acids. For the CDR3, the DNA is TGTGCCAGCAGTACTACAGGGGTAGGGGCCAACGTCCTGACTTTC. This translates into CASSTTGVGANVLTF.